This is a list of T cell receptor beta chains from one sample in a study of cytomegalovirus exposure and HLA in healthy donors. The table came from immunoSEQ multiplex PCR; TCRdb's copy has only in-frame clones and leaves some out. The data contain around 200,000 clones, 75% to 90% of them singletons. Material for sequencing was PBMCs. The receptors derive from a woman younger than 45 in good health and CMV-seronegative. CDR3s include the opening cysteine and the closing phenylalanine or tryptophan. Fields, in order: V gene, clone size, D gene, J gene, CDR3 DNA, CDR3 protein. A D gene is named only where the DNA matches it firmly. Expanded clones are given a class, and other clones once, few, many or no size at all.

TRBV4-2	NA	TRBD2	TRBJ2-1	TGTGCCAGCAGCCTCCTCGGGACTAGCGGATACAATGAGCAGTTCTTC	CASSLLGTSGYNEQFF
TRBV13	NA	NA	TRBJ2-4	TGTGCCAGCAGCTCCGGAGGGGAAGCCAAAAACATTCAGTACTTC	CASSSGGEAKNIQYF
TRBV5-1	NA	NA	TRBJ2-3	TGCGCCAGCAGCTTGTTGACAGACCACCTACACACAGATACGCAGTATTTT	CASSLLTDHLHTDTQYF
TRBV7-9	NA	TRBD2	TRBJ2-7	TGTGCCAGCAGCCCGGGAGGCTTCCGGGGAGTCCAGGGAAAATACGAGCAGTACTTC	CASSPGGFRGVQGKYEQYF
TRBV7-6	once	NA	TRBJ2-1	TGTGCCAGCAGCTTAGCGCTGGCAGGGGCGGGTGAGCAGTTCTTC	CASSLALAGAGEQFF
TRBV2	NA	TRBD1	TRBJ2-1	TGTGCCAGCAGTTTGGACAGGGGGACCTACAATGAGCAGTTCTTC	CASSLDRGTYNEQFF
TRBV10-1	NA	TRBD1	TRBJ1-1	TGCGCCAGCAGTGAGAATCCAGGGGGACACACTGAAGCTTTCTTT	CASSENPGGHTEAFF
TRBV6-4	NA	TRBD2	TRBJ2-3	TGTGCCAGCAGTGACTCCCCAGCGGGAGGGACAGATACGCAGTATTTT	CASSDSPAGGTDTQYF
TRBV18	NA	NA	TRBJ1-5	TGTGCCAGCTCACCGGAGGTGAGTCAGCCCCAGCATTTT	CASSPEVSQPQHF
TRBV5-1	once	TRBD2	TRBJ2-3	TGCGCCAGCAGCTTGGTGGCGGGGGGCCCCACAGATACGCAGTATTTT	CASSLVAGGPTDTQYF
TRBV9	NA	NA	TRBJ2-5	TGTGCCAGCAGCTACGGAGGGAAAGAGACCCAGTACTTC	CASSYGGKETQYF